The 22 T cell receptor beta chains given below trace back to one sample, sequenced in a study of blood T cell repertoires in COVID-19. Repertoires were generated with immunoSEQ multiplex PCR, while TCRdb's copy carries only in-frame clones and drops some. Counted here are 200,000 to 250,000 clones, about nine tenths occurring once; the ten biggest clones make up 10%. Sequences were obtained from PBMCs or T cells enriched from blood (not recorded which). All receptors come from a man younger than 35 with acute COVID-19.

The chain employs TRBV11-2 and TRBJ2-2, with 9 positions matching TRBD1. After removal of 9 bases from V and 2 bases from J, the junction contained 4 bases not matched to a gene. This CDR3 region has 14 residues. Looked up from germline, CDR1 is SGHAT and CDR2 is FQNNGV. This CDR3 is CASRGQGNTGELFF. The CDR3, as DNA: TGTGCCAGTAGGGGACAGGGTAACACCGGGGAGCTGTTTTTT.

V is TRBV3-1 (or the pseudogene TRBV3-2) and J is TRBJ2-7, with 10 bases aligning to TRBD1. The CDR3 is 13 residues long. V was pared by 4 bases and J by 6 bases, with 3 bases of the junction left unmatched. Looked up from germline, CDR1 is LGHDT and CDR2 is YNNKEL (reference sequence). CDR3 region: CASSRDRGGEQYF. In DNA form, the CDR3 reads TGTGCCAGCAGCCGGGACAGGGGAGGCGAGCAGTACTTC.

V usage is TRBV7-9 and J usage is TRBJ2-2; 9 nucleotides line up with TRBD2. This CDR3 region has 16 residues. CDR1 and CDR2 from the germline V gene are SEHNR and FQNEAQ (reference sequence). J lost 2 bases, V lost 5 bases, and 6 bases had no gene match. The CDR3 DNA reads TGTGCCAGCAGCCCTTTGCTAGCGGGAAACACCGGGGAGCTGTTTTTT. It codes for CASSPLLAGNTGELFF. Full variable domain (rest looked up from reference TRBV7-9 and TRBJ2-2): DTGVSQNPRHKITKRGQNVTFRCDPISEHNRLYWYRQTLGQGPEFLTYFQNEAQLEKSRLLSDRFSAERPKGSFSTLEIQRTEQGDSAMYLCASSPLLAGNTGELFFGEGSRLTVL.

The V and J genes are TRBV7-2 and TRBJ1-1; TRBD1 matches at 7 bases. The germline CDR1 and CDR2 sequences are SGHTA and FQGNSA. The trim removed 1 base at V and 4 bases at J, leaving 12 bases unmatched. The CDR3 runs to 17 residues. The CDR3 nucleotides are TGTGCCAGCAGCTTAGAGGGCAGGGGGTACTCAGCCACTGAAGCTTTCTTT. Its protein is CASSLEGRGYSATEAFF. Drawing the rest from reference TRBV7-2 and TRBJ1-1, the complete variable domain is GAGVSQSPSNKVTEKGKDVELRCDPISGHTALYWYRQSLGQGLEFLIYFQGNSAPDKSGLPSDRFSAERTGGSVSTLTIQRTQQEDSAVYLCASSLEGRGYSATEAFFGQGTRLTVV.

The V and J genes are TRBV7-3 and TRBJ2-1; unclear D gene. Trimming left V 2 bases short and J 9 bases short, with 11 bases between. The germline V gene has CDR1 SGHTA and CDR2 FQGTGA. CDR3 length equals 13 residues. Written as DNA, the CDR3 is TGTGCCAGCAGCTTATCTCAGTCCTCTGAGCAGTTCTTC. Translated, it gives CASSLSQSSEQFF.

This clone was counted once. V is TRBV4-1 and J is TRBJ2-1; D might be TRBD2 (5 bases). There are 14 residues in the CDR3. V was pared by 0 bases and J by 5 bases, with 8 bases between. Per germline, CDR1 MGHRA and CDR2 YSYEKL. This CDR3 is CASSQDPGNNEQFF. CDR3 bases: TGCGCCAGCAGCCAAGACCCCGGGAACAATGAGCAGTTCTTC.

The gene calls are TRBV19 and TRBJ2-7; 13 bases are a match to TRBD2. The junction had 4 bases not matched to a gene; V was cut back by 5 bases and J by 3 bases. CDR1 is LNHDA and CDR2 is SQIVND in the germline V gene (reference sequence). This CDR3 comprises 15 residues. CDR3 sequence (DNA): TGTGCCAGTAGTGTACTAGCGGGAGGGATCTACGAGCAGTACTTC. Translated: CASSVLAGGIYEQYF. Full variable domain (remainder filled in from reference TRBV19 and TRBJ2-7): DGGITQSPKYLFRKEGQNVTLSCEQNLNHDAMYWYRQDPGQGLRLIYYSQIVNDFQKGDIAEGYSVSREKKESFPLTVTSAQKNPTAFYLCASSVLAGGIYEQYFGPGTRLTVT.

This sequence joins TRBV28 and TRBJ1-2; tentative D call: TRBD1 (5 bases). V was shortened by 6 bases and J by 4 bases, with 15 bases between the two germline ends. Germline V gene sequence: CDR1 MDHEN, CDR2 SYDVKM. The CDR3 loop spans 14 amino acids. The CDR3 reads CASSQDDRIYGYTF. The CDR3 nucleotides are TGTGCCAGCAGCCAAGATGACAGAATCTATGGCTACACCTTC.

A note on this clone: Compared with germline, one end of the junction differs, possibly owing to a read error. The CDR3 nucleotides read TGTGCCAGCGGTGAGGGCGCCAGGACCTACGAGCAGTACTTC. This sequence encodes CASGEGARTYEQYF. The V gene is TRBV6-1, the J gene TRBJ2-7; tentative D call: TRBD2 (5 bases). CDR1 MNHNS and CDR2 SASEGT come from the germline V gene. CDR3 length: 14 amino acids.

The chain is built from TRBV7-3 and TRBJ2-3; D call uncertain. CDR1 and CDR2 (germline): SGHTA, FQGTGA. The V and J ends lost 1 base and 5 bases respectively, with 7 bases between them. The length of the CDR3 is 13 residues. CDR3 in DNA: TGTGCCAGCAGCTTAAACCTAGGAGATACGCAGTATTTT. The encoded protein is CASSLNLGDTQYF.

V usage is TRBV19 and J usage is TRBJ2-3; 9 bases map to TRBD2. After removal of 3 bases from V and 1 base from J, the junction contained 5 bases not matched to a gene. This CDR3 is 16 amino acids long. CDR1 LNHDA and CDR2 SQIVND come from the germline V gene (reference sequence). The CDR3 sequence is CASSMRAGGGTDTQYF. CDR3 DNA: TGTGCCAGTAGTATGAGGGCGGGAGGGGGCACAGATACGCAGTATTTT.

V gene TRBV28 combines with J gene TRBJ2-5, with 13 nucleotides matching TRBD2. The CDR3 has 18 residues. After removal of 2 bases from V and 5 bases from J, the junction contained 11 bases not matched to a gene. From germline, CDR1 is MDHEN and CDR2 SYDVKM. This chain's CDR3 is CASSLKGGTSGRAETQYF. CDR3 nucleotide sequence: TGTGCCAGCAGTTTAAAGGGTGGAACTAGCGGGAGGGCGGAGACCCAGTACTTC.

This chain connects TRBV27 to TRBJ1-2, with D maybe TRBD1 (5 bases). The V gene's germline CDR1 is MNHEY and CDR2 SMNVEV (reference sequence). The CDR3 covers 14 residues. The V end lost 5 bases, the J end lost 2 bases, and 12 bases lay between the germline ends. The CDR3 bases are TGTGCCAGCAGTGAGACGGGGGGAAACTATGGCTACACCTTC. Encoded protein: CASSETGGNYGYTF.

V usage is TRBV6-6 and J usage is TRBJ2-1; TRBD2 agrees at 11 bases. The CDR3 has 14 amino acids. Germline assignment: CDR1 MNHNY and CDR2 SVGAGI (reference sequence). V lost 4 bases to trimming and J lost 5 bases; unmatched junction nucleotides: 1. The CDR3 DNA reads TGTGCCAGCAGTTTAGCGGGAGGGAACAATGAGCAGTTCTTC. This codes for CASSLAGGNNEQFF.

The chain employs TRBV5-1 and TRBJ2-1; 11 bases line up with TRBD2. Germline CDR1 reads SGHRS; CDR2 reads YFSETQ. The CDR3 runs 16 residues. V gave up 4 bases and J gave up 2 bases; unmatched junction bases: 5. The CDR3 DNA is TGCGCCAGCAGCGAGGGGACTAGCGGACCCTACAATGAGCAGTTCTTC. It translates to CASSEGTSGPYNEQFF.

The rearrangement joins TRBV5-1 to TRBJ2-5; a possible D gene is TRBD1 (5 bases). Germline assignment: CDR1 SGHRS and CDR2 YFSETQ. There are 15 residues in the CDR3. V was trimmed by 2 bases and J by 5 bases, leaving 16 bases between them. The CDR3 sequence is CASSFWQGHRETQYF. The CDR3 DNA reads TGCGCCAGCAGCTTTTGGCAGGGCCATCGCGAGACCCAGTACTTC.

The chain combines TRBV27 with TRBJ1-6; 7 bases are a match to TRBD1. CDR3 length: 14 residues. Trimming cost V 8 bases and J 6 bases; bases outside gene matches: 7. CDR1 and CDR2 from the germline V gene are MNHEY and SMNVEV (reference sequence). CDR3 residues: CASCPGQRNSPLHF. CDR3 coding DNA: TGTGCCAGCTGCCCGGGACAGCGTAATTCACCCCTCCACTTT.

CDR3 loop: CAISNEGYNEQFF. The CDR3 DNA sequence: TGTGCCATCAGCAACGAGGGCTACAATGAGCAGTTCTTC. The chain uses TRBV10-3 and TRBJ2-1; TRBD2 is a possible D gene (5 bases). Between the trimmed V and J ends, which lost 6 bases and 3 bases, there was a span of 9 bases. CDR3 length: 13 residues. The germline CDR1 and CDR2 sequences are ENHRY and SYGVKD.

The chain uses TRBV11-3 and TRBJ2-7; D gene uncertain. V dropped 2 bases and J dropped 3 bases, with 8 bases sitting between them. The CDR3 is made up of 13 amino acids. The germline CDR1 and CDR2 sequences are SGHNT and YENEEA. The CDR3 DNA reads TGTGCCAGCAGCTTAAACGCCGGCTACGAGCAGTACTTC. Translated, it gives CASSLNAGYEQYF.

This sequence joins TRBV7-9 and TRBJ2-7; 13 nucleotides agree with TRBD2. Trimming at V came to 3 bases and at J to 6 bases, leaving 2 bases not matched to a gene. The CDR3 sequence is 14 residues long. CDR1 is SEHNR, CDR2 FQNEAQ, per germline (reference sequence). CDR3 bases: TGTGCCAGCAGCTTTGGGACTAGCGGGACCGAGCAGTACTTC. It encodes CASSFGTSGTEQYF. Using reference TRBV7-9 and TRBJ2-7 for the parts outside the CDR3, the full variable domain is DTGVSQNPRHKITKRGQNVTFRCDPISEHNRLYWYRQTLGQGPEFLTYFQNEAQLEKSRLLSDRFSAERPKGSFSTLEIQRTEQGDSAMYLCASSFGTSGTEQYFGPGTRLTVT.

V is TRBV9 and J is TRBJ2-1; a possible D gene is TRBD1 (5 bases). The V gene's germline CDR1 is SGDLS and CDR2 YYNGEE. This CDR3 has 15 amino acids. V lost 1 base and J 2 bases, leaving 10 bases between the germline ends. The DNA for the CDR3 is TGTGCCAGCAGCGTAAGGGGCGTTACCTACAATGAGCAGTTCTTC. Its protein product is CASSVRGVTYNEQFF.

The gene calls are TRBV30 and TRBJ1-4; TRBD1 matches at 8 bases. After removal of 5 bases from V and 6 bases from J, the junction contained 5 bases not matched to a gene. The CDR3 length is 13 residues. Germline CDR1 is GTSNPN and CDR2 is SVGIG (reference sequence). The CDR3 DNA reads as TGTGCCTGGGCGACAGGGGAAGATGAAAAACTGTTTTTT. It codes for CAWATGEDEKLFF.